Described below is a single T cell receptor beta chain sequence and its context. Antigen: not known. This sample was included in a study of T-cell memory formation after mild COVID-19. At the level of the study: Most TCR clusters belonged to a single donor. Broader study findings: Clones which contracted sat mainly in CM and EM if CD4+, and in EMRA if CD8+. Day 15 to 85 contracting clones showed balanced CD4/CD8; later expanders leaned CD4+.

Using constant-segment primers, 5'RACE produced TCR alpha and TCR beta cDNA libraries carrying sample barcodes and UMIs. TCRdb reanalysed the 5' RACE reads using MiXCR and keeps one entry per CDR3 protein. Counted here are about 420,000 distinct CDR3 sequences, more than 20% occurring once; the ten biggest clones make up 13%. The origin of this receptor is an adult woman who had mild COVID-19 (a few samples of this study predate the infection). Cell type and time point are not known. What was sequenced was PBMCs or a T cell subset sorted from them (not recorded which).

CDR3 residues: CASSLVGDGNYGYTF. CDR3 DNA sequence: TGTGCCAGCAGCTTAGTCGGGGACGGGAACTATGGCTACACCTTC. The J gene is TRBJ1-2, the V gene TRBV7-2, with a possible D match to TRBD1 (5 bases). Trimming shortened V by 1 base and J by 2 bases, and 11 bases separated the two germline ends. CDR1 is SGHTA and CDR2 is FQGNSA in the germline V gene. The length of the CDR3 is 15 residues.